This passage covers 27 T cell receptor beta chains from one sample sequenced in a study of response to subunit inactivated influenza vaccine. Using its own MiXCR run on the RT-PCR reads, TCRdb lists one record per CDR3 protein. Counted here are hundreds of thousands of distinct CDR3 sequences, 11% to 15% occurring once; the ten biggest clones make up 6.5% to 8.5%. The starting material was PBMCs from blood, obtained 14 to 15 days before vaccination. Receptors were obtained from a man aged 45 to 65 who received an inactivated influenza vaccine.

The chain combines TRBV20-1 with TRBJ2-2; D not certain. The CDR3 spans 13 residues. Trimming stripped 6 bases from V and 6 bases from J, with 14 bases between. Germline CDR1 is DFQATT and CDR2 is SNEGSKA (reference sequence). The CDR3 reads CSAPFLGAGELFF. CDR3 DNA: TGCAGTGCCCCCTTCCTTGGGGCCGGGGAGCTGTTTTTT.

This clonotype has a handful of counts. The V and J genes are TRBV29-1 and TRBJ2-7; TRBD1 is a possible D gene (5 bases). CDR3 length: 12 amino acids. Germline loops: CDR1 SQVTM, CDR2 ANQGSEA. Trimming left V 4 bases short and J 2 bases short, with 9 bases between. CDR3 DNA: TGCAGCGTTGGAGACAGACCCTACGAGCAGTACTTC. It codes for CSVGDRPYEQYF.

The chain combines TRBV9 with TRBJ1-1; a weak D match, TRBD1 (6 bases). Looked up from germline, CDR1 is SGDLS and CDR2 is YYNGEE. The CDR3 totals 13 residues. Trimming shortened V by 7 bases and J by 3 bases, and 13 bases separated the two germline ends. The chain's CDR3 is CASGAGVDTEAFF. CDR3 nucleotides: TGTGCCAGCGGGGCAGGGGTCGACACTGAAGCTTTCTTT. Complete variable domain (other parts from reference TRBV9 and TRBJ1-1): DSGVTQTPKHLITATGQRVTLRCSPRSGDLSVYWYQQSLDQGLQFLIQYYNGEERAKGNILERFSAQQFPDLHSELNLSSLELGDSALYFCASGAGVDTEAFFGQGTRLTVV.

The sample holds a few counts of this clonotype. The chain recombines TRBV4-1 with TRBJ2-5; D not resolved. CDR1 and CDR2 from the germline V gene are MGHRA and YSYEKL. The germline V and J ends were trimmed by 1 base and 1 base, with 7 bases remaining between them. The CDR3 is 14 amino acids. The CDR3 DNA reads TGCGCCAGCAGCCAAGGGGCACTCCAAGAGACCCAGTACTTC. Translation gives CASSQGALQETQYF.

Ten or more counts support this clonotype. This chain joins TRBV12-3 or TRBV12-4 and TRBJ2-1; TRBD1 agrees at 8 bases. The length of the CDR3 is 16 residues. Losses at the gene ends were 4 bases for V and 4 bases for J; bases not matched to a gene: 9. The CDR3 is CASSSGRDRLYNEQFF. Written as DNA, the CDR3 is TGTGCCAGCAGTTCGGGCCGGGACAGGTTGTACAATGAGCAGTTCTTC.

This clonotype was recorded at least ten times. The rearrangement uses TRBV9 and TRBJ1-5; D unresolved. CDR1 and CDR2 (germline): SGDLS, YYNGEE. The CDR3 loop spans 12 amino acids. V lost 3 bases to trimming and J lost 4 bases, with 5 bases between them. CDR3 region: CASSDGNQPQHF. The CDR3, as DNA: TGTGCCAGCAGCGATGGGAATCAGCCCCAGCATTTT.

The chain recombines TRBV20-1 with TRBJ1-2; perhaps TRBD1 as D (5 bases). The CDR3 is 16 residues long. Per germline, CDR1 DFQATT and CDR2 SNEGSKA (reference sequence). Trimming left V 0 bases short and J 0 bases short, with 14 bases between. As DNA, the CDR3 is TGCAGTGCTAGAGATATGGGGGGGAAACCTAACTATGGCTACACCTTC. Translated, it gives CSARDMGGKPNYGYTF.

The V call is TRBV20-1, the J call TRBJ2-3, with a weak D call TRBD2 (5 bases). V was clipped by 4 bases and J by 2 bases, with 10 bases between them. The CDR3 is 13 residues long. Per the germline V gene, CDR1 is DFQATT and CDR2 is SNEGSKA (reference sequence). This CDR3 reads CSATSGATDTQYF. CDR3 in DNA: TGCAGTGCTACCAGCGGAGCCACAGATACGCAGTATTTT.

This clonotype was counted ten times or more. V usage is TRBV7-2 and J usage is TRBJ2-7, with TRBD2 matching 7 bases. The CDR3 totals 15 residues. The germline V gene has CDR1 SGHTA and CDR2 FQGNSA. The V gene end was trimmed by 1 base and the J gene end by 0 bases; junction bases not matched to a gene: 3. CDR3 DNA: TGTGCCAGCAGCTTAGGGGGGGGTCTCTCCTACGAGCAGTACTTC. Amino acid sequence: CASSLGGGLSYEQYF.

This clonotype was found a few times. One junction end does not reproduce the germline sequence, and a read error may be involved. This sequence joins TRBV20-1 and TRBJ1-4, with D perhaps matching TRBD1 (5 bases). Germline V gives CDR1 DFQATT, CDR2 SNEGSKA (reference sequence). This CDR3 spans 14 amino acids. Written as DNA, the CDR3 is TGCAGTGCTAGACGGCGGGACCGTCCCTCCCGGGTGGTTTTT. This gives the protein CSARRRDRPSRVVF.

This clonotype appeared a few times. The V and J genes are TRBV21-1 and TRBJ2-7; no check of the table's D call, TRBD1, against the DNA was made. TRBV21-1 is a documented pseudogene. This CDR3 is built from 18 residues. CDR3 DNA: TGTGCCAGCTCGCCTCCAGGGGGCCCCCCGTCCCTTTTCTACGAGCAGTACTTC. Translating gives CASSPPGGPPSLFYEQYF.

This clonotype was counted only a few times. The chain carries TRBV12-3 or TRBV12-4 and TRBJ2-2, with 8 bases identical to TRBD1. CDR3 length equals 13 residues. V shed 5 bases, J shed 10 bases, and the junction held 6 bases outside the gene matches. The CDR3 sequence is CASSIPTGAELFF. The CDR3 nucleotides read TGTGCCAGCAGTATCCCGACAGGGGCGGAGCTGTTTTTT.

In its sample, this clonotype was seen a few times. CDR3: CASSLRTVLLNTEAFF. DNA of the CDR3: TGTGCCAGCAGTTTACGCACAGTACTGCTAAACACTGAAGCTTTCTTT. V is TRBV12-3 or TRBV12-4 and J is TRBJ1-1; D is unclear. This CDR3 region has 16 residues. V lost 2 bases, J lost 2 bases, and 15 bases lay in between.

The sample holds many counts of this clonotype. The V call is TRBV28, the J call TRBJ2-1; D perhaps matches TRBD2 (5 bases). This CDR3 region has 11 residues. The germline gives CDR1 MDHEN, CDR2 SYDVKM. V gave up 8 bases and J gave up 7 bases, with 9 bases separating them. In DNA, the CDR3 is TGTGCCAGCCCAAGAGGGAATGAGCAGTTCTTC. It specifies CASPRGNEQFF.

The chain is built from TRBV14 and TRBJ1-2; TRBD1 matches 9 bases. The CDR3 has 16 amino acids. The V gene's germline CDR1 is SGHDN and CDR2 FVKESK. V dropped 4 bases and J dropped 2; count of bases not matched to a gene: 8. The CDR3 spells CASSPSGTGRNYGYTF. CDR3 bases: TGTGCCAGCAGCCCCTCTGGGACAGGGCGGAACTATGGCTACACCTTC.

This clonotype turned up a few times. The chain is built from TRBV20-1 and TRBJ2-3; TRBD1 might be the D (5 bases). Germline CDR1 reads DFQATT; CDR2 reads SNEGSKA (reference sequence). The V and J ends lost 3 bases and 0 bases respectively, with 13 bases between them. CDR3 length: 15 amino acids. The DNA of the CDR3 is TGCAGTGCTAGTGGCAGGGAATCTAGCACAGATACGCAGTATTTT. Protein sequence: CSASGRESSTDTQYF.

This clonotype was observed once. V and J are TRBV7-9 and TRBJ1-5, with no clear D. CDR3 length: 17 residues. V was pared by 4 bases and J by 6 bases, with 22 bases between. Germline V gene sequence: CDR1 SEHNR, CDR2 FQNEAQ (reference sequence). The CDR3 nucleotides read TGTGCCAGCAGCTCAGACCAGGCAGACCAAGCAGGTCAGCCCCAGCATTTT. Its protein product is CASSSDQADQAGQPQHF.

There are many counts of this clonotype. The CDR3 sequence is CASSLWGGSYNEQFF. The CDR3, as DNA: TGTGCCAGCAGCTTGTGGGGCGGCTCCTACAATGAGCAGTTCTTC. J is TRBJ2-1 and V is TRBV5-4; perhaps TRBD1 as D (5 bases). Trimming cost V 1 base and J 0 bases, with 8 bases left between them. The germline V gene encodes CDR1 SGHNT and CDR2 YYREEE (reference sequence). The CDR3 is made up of 15 amino acids.

This clonotype was seen repeatedly, ten times or more. The chain joins TRBV20-1 to TRBJ2-7; 11 bases align to TRBD2. The germline V gene encodes CDR1 DFQATT and CDR2 SNEGSKA (reference sequence). CDR3 length equals 13 residues. Trimming removed 3 bases from V and 4 bases from J; junction bases left unmatched: 2. CDR3 residues: CSARRTSGYEQYF. CDR3 DNA: TGCAGTGCTAGGCGGACTAGCGGGTACGAGCAGTACTTC.

This clonotype was detected many times. The rearrangement uses TRBV28 and TRBJ2-3; D remains unclear. V was pared by 9 bases and J by 6 bases, with 13 bases between. Germline CDR1 is MDHEN and CDR2 is SYDVKM. The CDR3 extends over 12 amino acids. The CDR3 protein is CASSPLRDTQYF. For the CDR3, the DNA is TGTGCCAGTAGTCCGCTCCGGGATACGCAGTATTTT.

The V gene is TRBV5-1, the J gene TRBJ2-5; 10 bases are shared with TRBD1. V dropped 4 bases and J dropped 4; count of bases not matched to a gene: 7. The CDR3 is 15 amino acids. Looked up from germline, CDR1 is SGHRS and CDR2 is YFSETQ. CDR3 region: CASSRGQGNGETQYF. The CDR3 DNA reads TGCGCCAGCAGCCGGGGACAGGGGAACGGAGAGACCCAGTACTTC.

Concerning this clonotype itself: The junction departs from the called germline gene at one end, perhaps through a read error. The chain carries TRBV11-2 and TRBJ2-2, with no clear D. The CDR3 is made up of 15 amino acids. Looked up from germline, CDR1 is SGHAT and CDR2 is FQNNGV. The chain's CDR3 is CASTLRTQVAGELFF. The CDR3 DNA sequence: TGTGCCAGCACCTTAAGAACCCAGGTTGCCGGGGAGCTGTTTTTT.

This clonotype was picked up a small number of times. The chain couples TRBV5-1 to TRBJ1-2; the D is unclear. The V and J ends lost 0 bases and 4 bases respectively, with 10 bases between them. This CDR3 region has 14 residues. Germline CDR1 and CDR2: SGHRS and YFSETQ. CDR3 sequence reads: CASSLAAGPYGYTF. The CDR3 DNA is TGCGCCAGCAGCTTGGCGGCAGGACCCTATGGCTACACCTTC.

The V gene is TRBV29-1, the J gene TRBJ2-3; D uncertain. Germline CDR1 is SQVTM and CDR2 is ANQGSEA. The CDR3 loop spans 13 amino acids. With 6 bases removed from V and 0 bases from J, the gap between germline ends came to 10 bases. The CDR3 DNA follows: TGCAGCGTAGCCTGGAAGAGCACAGATACGCAGTATTTT. This translates into CSVAWKSTDTQYF.

The chain uses TRBV20-1 and TRBJ1-5, with D perhaps TRBD1 (5 bases). Deletions cut 5 bases from V and 0 bases from J, with 17 bases between. The CDR3 consists of 16 residues. Germline V gene lookup returns CDR1 DFQATT and CDR2 SNEGSKA (reference sequence). This CDR3 is CSAHHLGQGSNQPQHF. CDR3 in DNA: TGCAGTGCTCACCACCTAGGGCAGGGTAGCAATCAGCCCCAGCATTTT.

Only a few counts were recorded for this clonotype. The chain joins TRBV7-9 to TRBJ2-7; 7 bases match TRBD1. Germline CDR1 SEHNR, CDR2 FQNEAQ (reference sequence). The CDR3 extends over 15 amino acids. The junction had 11 bases not matched to a gene; V was cut back by 5 bases and J by 4 bases. This chain's CDR3 is CASSPGTENPYEQYF. CDR3 nucleotides: TGTGCCAGCAGCCCCGGGACAGAAAACCCATACGAGCAGTACTTC.

This clonotype occurred a few times. This rearrangement joins TRBV12-3 or TRBV12-4 to TRBJ1-2; a weak D match, TRBD1 (5 bases). V was clipped by 4 bases and J by 8 bases, with 11 bases between them. This CDR3 contains 12 residues. CDR3 bases: TGTGCCAGCAGTTATACAGGTCGCGGCTACACCTTC. Amino acid sequence: CASSYTGRGYTF.